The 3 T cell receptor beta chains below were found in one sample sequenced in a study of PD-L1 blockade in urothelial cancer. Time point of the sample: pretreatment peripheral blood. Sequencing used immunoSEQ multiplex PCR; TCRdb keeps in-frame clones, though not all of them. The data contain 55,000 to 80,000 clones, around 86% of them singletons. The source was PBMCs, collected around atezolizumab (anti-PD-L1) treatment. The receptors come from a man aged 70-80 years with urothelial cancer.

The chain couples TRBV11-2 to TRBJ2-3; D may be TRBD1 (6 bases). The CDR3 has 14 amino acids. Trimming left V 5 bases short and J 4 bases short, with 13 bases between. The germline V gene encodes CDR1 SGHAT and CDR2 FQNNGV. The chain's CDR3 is CASSLQGSSDTQYF. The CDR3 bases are TGTGCCAGCAGCCTCCAGGGGAGTTCAGATACGCAGTATTTT.

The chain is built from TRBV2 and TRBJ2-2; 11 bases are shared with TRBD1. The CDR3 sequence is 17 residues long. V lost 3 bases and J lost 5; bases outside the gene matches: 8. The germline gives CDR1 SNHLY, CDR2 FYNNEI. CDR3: CASSDPSGTGGTGELFF. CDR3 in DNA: TGTGCCAGCAGTGATCCTTCCGGGACAGGGGGTACCGGGGAGCTGTTTTTT. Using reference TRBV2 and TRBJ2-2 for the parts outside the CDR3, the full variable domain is EPEVTQTPSHQVTQMGQEVILRCVPISNHLYFYWYRQILGQKVEFLVSFYNNEISEKSEIFDDQFSVERPDGSNFTLKIRSTKLEDSAMYFCASSDPSGTGGTGELFFGEGSRLTVL.

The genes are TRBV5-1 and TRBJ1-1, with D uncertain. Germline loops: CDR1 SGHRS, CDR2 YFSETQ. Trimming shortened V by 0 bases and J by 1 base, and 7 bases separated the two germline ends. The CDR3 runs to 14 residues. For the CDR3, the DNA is TGCGCCAGCAGCTTGGACGGAGGGAACACTGAAGCTTTCTTT. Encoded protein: CASSLDGGNTEAFF.